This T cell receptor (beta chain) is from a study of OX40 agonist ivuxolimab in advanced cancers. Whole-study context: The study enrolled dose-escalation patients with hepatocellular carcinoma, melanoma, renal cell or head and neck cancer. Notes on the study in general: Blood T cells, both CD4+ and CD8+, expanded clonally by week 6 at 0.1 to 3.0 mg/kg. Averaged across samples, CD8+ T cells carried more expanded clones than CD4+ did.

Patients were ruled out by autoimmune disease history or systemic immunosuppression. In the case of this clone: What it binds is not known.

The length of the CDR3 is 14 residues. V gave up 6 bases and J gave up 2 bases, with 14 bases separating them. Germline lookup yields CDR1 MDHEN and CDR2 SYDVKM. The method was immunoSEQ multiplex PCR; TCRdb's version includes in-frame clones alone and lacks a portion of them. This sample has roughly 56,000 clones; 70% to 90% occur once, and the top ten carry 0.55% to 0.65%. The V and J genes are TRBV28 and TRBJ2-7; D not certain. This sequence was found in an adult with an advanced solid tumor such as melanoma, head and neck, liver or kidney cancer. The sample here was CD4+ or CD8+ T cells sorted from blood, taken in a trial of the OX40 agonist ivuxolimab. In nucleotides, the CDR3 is TGTGCCAGCAGCATCCCCGGGTGGACCTACGAGCAGTACTTC. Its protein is CASSIPGWTYEQYF.